One sample yielded the 23 T cell receptor beta chains listed below, sequenced in a study of HIV-infected children after antiretroviral therapy interruption. The sample's treatment: PENTA 11 planned treatment interruption arm or continuous ART arm. RNA-based 3' RACE libraries used unique molecular identifiers. MiXCR, applied by TCRdb to the 3' RACE reads, yields one record per CDR3 protein. Seen here are around 40,000 distinct CDR3 sequences, 6.5% observed once, and the top ten hold approximately 1%. Material: CD45RA+ CD4+ T cells from PBMCs, pooled from several time points, obtained from a donor given antiretroviral therapy, either interrupted or continuous. Subset indicated: naive CD4+ CD45RA+ CD45RO- T cells. These receptors were taken from a pool of human donors with HIV.

This clonotype was observed at least ten times. V is TRBV4-1 and J is TRBJ2-1; weak D call: TRBD2 (6 bases). In germline, CDR1 is MGHRA, CDR2 YSYEKL. This CDR3 contains 17 residues. V was clipped by 1 base and J by 4 bases, with 17 bases between them. The CDR3 sequence: CASSQVLSAEGYNEQFF. CDR3 DNA sequence: TGCGCCAGCAGCCAAGTTTTGTCGGCGGAGGGTTACAATGAGCAGTTCTTC.

This clonotype was seen ten or more times. V usage is TRBV19 and J usage is TRBJ1-5; a weak D match, TRBD1 (5 bases). Germline V gene lookup returns CDR1 LNHDA and CDR2 SQIVND (reference sequence). V lost 5 bases, J lost 1 base, and 9 bases lay in between. The CDR3 has 14 amino acids. The CDR3 DNA reads TGTGCCAGTAGTTACCGGGACAGCAATCAGCCCCAGCATTTT. It codes for CASSYRDSNQPQHF.

This clonotype rates as medium-sized. The junction does not match germline at one end; this may be a read error. This chain connects TRBV23-1 to TRBJ2-5; weak D call: TRBD2 (7 bases). TRBV23-1 carries the ORF label, with uncertain function. The CDR3 runs 14 residues. CDR3 sequence (DNA): TGTGCCAGCAGTCTATTCGGGGGGCAAGACACCCAGTACTTT. Amino acids: CASSLFGGQDTQYF.

This clonotype was recorded a few times. V and J are TRBV5-1 and TRBJ2-3; D is perhaps TRBD1 (6 bases). Germline V gene sequence: CDR1 SGHRS, CDR2 YFSETQ. The V and J ends lost 4 bases and 4 bases respectively, with 13 bases between them. The CDR3 consists of 14 residues. The CDR3 spells CASSPPDSADTQYF. CDR3 DNA sequence: TGCGCCAGCAGCCCCCCGGACAGCGCAGATACGCAGTATTTT.

This clonotype was counted ten times or more. This chain joins TRBV11-2 and TRBJ2-7; 12 positions agree with TRBD1. The V segment lost 7 bases and the J segment 7 bases; nucleotides outside the gene matches: 17. CDR3 size: 17 residues. Germline lookup yields CDR1 SGHAT and CDR2 FQNNGV. CDR3 coding DNA: TGTGCCAGCAAAAAGAGGGCTTGGGACAGGGGGCAGCATGAGCAGTACTTC. Encoded protein: CASKKRAWDRGQHEQYF.

This clonotype was detected only a few times. This sequence joins TRBV6-5 and TRBJ1-1, with a possible D match to TRBD1 (5 bases). With 2 bases removed from V and 2 bases from J, the gap between germline ends came to 15 bases. Germline CDR1 and CDR2: MNHEY and SVGAGI. The CDR3 has 16 residues. Here the CDR3 DNA reads TGTGCCAGCAGTTACACGACCGGGACGGTAAACACTGAAGCTTTCTTT. Translated: CASSYTTGTVNTEAFF.

This clonotype was recorded a few times. One end of the junction varies from germline; a read error may be responsible. V usage is TRBV7-7 and J usage is TRBJ2-1; 11 bases are a match to TRBD2. The CDR3 extends over 15 amino acids. Germline V gives CDR1 SSHAT, CDR2 FNYEAQ (reference sequence). The CDR3 bases are TGTGCTAGCAGCTTACGGCTAGCGGGAGGCAATGAGCAGTTCTTC. It translates to CASSLRLAGGNEQFF.

This clonotype was counted at least ten times. The chain carries TRBV10-1 and TRBJ1-6; 9 bases line up with TRBD1. Germline CDR1 and CDR2: WNHNN and SYGVQD (reference sequence). The ends lost 5 bases at V and 7 bases at J; junction bases unmatched: 3. The CDR3 contains 14 residues. The chain's CDR3 is CASSTGQGNSPLHF. In nucleotides, the CDR3 is TGCGCCAGCAGTACGGGACAGGGAAATTCACCCCTCCACTTT.

V is TRBV7-8 and J is TRBJ2-5, with D perhaps TRBD1 or TRBD2 (5 bases each). V was trimmed by 8 bases and J by 2 bases, leaving 12 bases between them. CDR3 size: 13 residues. Germline V gives CDR1 SGHVS, CDR2 FQNEAQ. CDR3 coding DNA: TGTGCCAGCCGGTTGGGGGTTCAAGAGACCCAGTACTTC. Translation: CASRLGVQETQYF. Full variable domain (rest looked up from reference TRBV7-8 and TRBJ2-5): GAGVSQSPRYKVAKRGQDVALRCDPISGHVSLFWYQQALGQGPEFLTYFQNEAQLDKSGLPSDRFFAERPEGSVSTLKIQRTQQEDSAVYLCASRLGVQETQYFGPGTRLLVL.

This clonotype was seen repeatedly, ten times or more. The chain recombines TRBV2 with TRBJ2-5; D is possibly TRBD1 (5 bases). CDR3 length: 13 residues. Germline V gene data show CDR1 as SNHLY and CDR2 as FYNNEI. V was pared by 6 bases and J by 2 bases, with 10 bases between. CDR3 DNA sequence: TGTGCCAGCAGCAAGGGGTTACAAGAGACCCAGTACTTC. It yields the protein CASSKGLQETQYF. Combining the CDR3 with reference TRBV2 and TRBJ2-5 gives the whole variable domain EPEVTQTPSHQVTQMGQEVILRCVPISNHLYFYWYRQILGQKVEFLVSFYNNEISEKSEIFDDQFSVERPDGSNFTLKIRSTKLEDSAMYFCASSKGLQETQYFGPGTRLLVL.

V gene TRBV2 combines with J gene TRBJ2-7; D not resolved. Germline CDR1 reads SNHLY; CDR2 reads FYNNEI. Trimming shortened V by 7 bases and J by 2 bases, and 12 bases separated the two germline ends. The CDR3 has 13 residues. The CDR3 region is CASTYRLTYEQYF. The CDR3 nucleotides are TGTGCCAGCACTTATAGGCTAACCTACGAGCAGTACTTC.

This clonotype was seen ten or more times. The chain uses TRBV7-2 and TRBJ2-5; 11 bases agree with TRBD2. Germline V gene sequence: CDR1 SGHTA, CDR2 FQGNSA. This CDR3 is built from 16 residues. V gave up 3 bases and J gave up 0 bases; unmatched junction bases: 3. The CDR3 spells CASSLLAGGDQETQYF. The DNA of the CDR3 is TGTGCCAGCAGCTTGCTAGCGGGGGGCGACCAAGAGACCCAGTACTTC.

The chain links TRBV12-3 or TRBV12-4 to TRBJ2-7, with D perhaps matching TRBD2 (5 bases). Trimming left V 2 bases short and J 0 bases short, with 11 bases between. The CDR3 has 15 amino acids. The CDR3 nucleotides read TGTGCCAGCAGTTTATCGGGGATTCGCTCCTACGAGCAGTACTTC. This gives the protein CASSLSGIRSYEQYF.

This clonotype has a count of ten or more. The rearrangement joins TRBV12-3 or TRBV12-4 to TRBJ1-1; D uncertain. Trimming removed 1 base at V and 6 bases at J, with 3 bases between. The CDR3 is made up of 11 amino acids. CDR3: CASSLGAEAFF. The CDR3 region has the DNA TGTGCCAGCAGTTTAGGGGCTGAAGCTTTCTTT.

This chain joins TRBV11-1 and TRBJ2-7; no firm D call. There are 11 residues in the CDR3. Per the germline V gene, CDR1 is SGHAT and CDR2 is FQDESV (reference sequence). The V end was cut by 2 bases, the J end by 7 bases, with 6 bases between. CDR3 amino acids: CASSLSLEQYF. CDR3 DNA sequence: TGTGCCAGCAGCTTAAGCCTAGAGCAGTACTTC. Supplemented by reference TRBV11-1 and TRBJ2-7, the full variable domain reads EAEVAQSPRYKITEKSQAVAFWCDPISGHATLYWYRQILGQGPELLVQFQDESVVDDSQLPKDRFSAERLKGVDSTLKIQPAELGDSAMYLCASSLSLEQYFGPGTRLTVT.

Ten or more counts support this clonotype. This chain connects TRBV28 to TRBJ2-7, with unresolved D. CDR3 length: 15 amino acids. Trimming left V 3 bases short and J 3 bases short, with 15 bases between. Germline CDR1 MDHEN, CDR2 SYDVKM. The CDR3 nucleotides are TGTGCCAGCAGTTTCGATTGGATGGGCAGCTACGAGCAGTACTTC. Its translation: CASSFDWMGSYEQYF.

This clonotype has just a few counts. The rearrangement links TRBV5-1 to TRBJ2-3; 8 nucleotides agree with TRBD2. V trimming: 0 bases; J trimming: 6 bases; junction bases outside the gene matches: 6. The CDR3 is 15 amino acids. Germline assignment: CDR1 SGHRS and CDR2 YFSETQ. Here the CDR3 DNA reads TGCGCCAGCAGCTTGGGCCGGGGGGGATCCGATACGCAGTATTTT. Its translation is CASSLGRGGSDTQYF.

This clonotype occurred a few times. The chain couples TRBV7-2 to TRBJ2-3; 13 bases fit TRBD2. The germline gives CDR1 SGHTA, CDR2 FQGNSA. The V segment lost 1 base and the J segment 2 bases; nucleotides outside the gene matches: 3. CDR3 length: 17 residues. CDR3 residues: CASSLVGTSGITDTQYF. The CDR3 DNA sequence: TGTGCCAGCAGCTTAGTGGGGACTAGCGGGATCACAGATACGCAGTATTTT.

In this sample, this clonotype turned up many times. A read error may account for a junction end that differs from germline. The chain combines TRBV10-3 with TRBJ1-6; D not resolved. Germline CDR1 and CDR2: ENHRY and SYGVKD. This CDR3 spans 16 amino acids. The CDR3: CASGDPRNSYNSPLYF. The CDR3 DNA is TGTGCCAGCGGTGATCCCAGGAATTCCTATAATTCGCCCCTCTACTTT.

The table lists this clonotype with many counts. The chain joins TRBV4-3 to TRBJ2-5; 11 bases agree with TRBD1. The CDR3 extends over 13 amino acids. V was clipped by 5 bases and J by 9 bases; unmatched bases: 5. Germline V gene data show CDR1 as LGHNA and CDR2 as YSLEER. The CDR3 reads CASSLGQGASQYF. Written as DNA, the CDR3 is TGCGCCAGCAGCTTAGGACAGGGGGCTTCCCAGTACTTC.

This clonotype showed up many times. The J gene is TRBJ2-3, the V gene TRBV21-1; TRBD2, the D gene given by the table, was not confirmed from the DNA. TRBV21-1 is reported as a pseudogene. The CDR3 is 15 amino acids. The CDR3 DNA is TGTGCCAGCAGCAAACCTAGCGCAAGCACAGATACGCAGTATTTT. Encoded protein: CASSKPSASTDTQYF.

There are many counts of this clonotype. The chain carries TRBV5-1 and TRBJ2-1, with 8 bases identical to TRBD1. V dropped 4 bases and J dropped 6; count of bases not matched to a gene: 12. The CDR3 consists of 16 residues. Germline CDR1 reads SGHRS; CDR2 reads YFSETQ. DNA for the CDR3: TGCGCCAGCAGCCCCCGCACAGGGGGTTTTGGCAATGAGCAGTTCTTC. Encoded protein: CASSPRTGGFGNEQFF.

The sample holds many counts of this clonotype. V gene TRBV7-2 combines with J gene TRBJ1-1, with D unclear. Trimming shortened V by 3 bases and J by 0 bases, and 11 bases separated the two germline ends. Germline V lookup: CDR1 SGHTA, CDR2 FQGNSA. The CDR3 covers 15 residues. The CDR3 coding sequence is TGTGCCAGCAGCTTTCTAACAAGCATGAACACTGAAGCTTTCTTT. Translation: CASSFLTSMNTEAFF.